This TCR beta chain was sequenced for a study of blood T cell repertoires in COVID-19 (dated by TCRdb to between 2020 and 2021). At the level of the whole study: Samples covering the acute and convalescent phases of COVID-19 were provided by collaborators in the United States, Italy and Spain. The material from the prospective study consisted of cDNA or gDNA derived from T cells, B-cell-depleted T cells, or PBMCs. Deeply sampled blood TCRbeta repertoires from subjects exposed to, actively infected with, or recovered from COVID-19 were included in the dataset. Sample metadata almost always included a de-identified subject ID, COVID-19 status, age in years and sex. HLA class I and class II types, where available, came from metadata supplied by the sample provider rather than from assay-based typing. A freely available public database, intended as a resource for researchers studying the immune response to SARS-CoV-2, is where the repertoires were released. Samples came from the ongoing ImmuneRACE study (first 160 participants) plus 1,254 subjects from 6 global collaborators. The study at large found these results: The quantity of clinical and demographic metadata differed by source and by participant and was supplied without curation.

In the prospective study, participants were roughly 18 to 100 years old, resided in around 25 geographic areas of the United States, and were enrolled through a virtual design. In the prospective study, cohorts were assigned on the basis of participant-reported clinical history obtained from a screening survey and a study questionnaire. Recovered participants in ImmuneRACE Cohort 3 were defined by two consecutive negative NP/OP PCR tests, clearance by a healthcare professional, or resolution of symptoms. Mobile phlebotomists in the prospective study collected whole blood, serum and a nasopharyngeal or oropharyngeal swab from every participant. Additional blood draws and questionnaires over an approximately 2-month period could optionally be provided by prospective study participants. Prospective study blood samples were shipped either frozen or at room temperature before DNA extraction. TCRbeta CDR3 regions were amplified from genomic DNA by means of the immunoSEQ Assay, a bias-controlled multiplex PCR. Regarding the original processing steps: Nucleated cell counts per sample were estimated from amplification of reference gene primers within the assay. To quantify the absolute abundance of each unique TCRbeta CDR3 rearrangement, sequence reads were collapsed and filtered. For each sample, productive Simpson clonality was calculated as the square root of Simpson's diversity index over productive rearrangements. TCRdb obtained this table from immuneACCESS and retained in-frame rearrangements with V and J assigned. These tables miss some clones; where compared with another copy, unresolved V genes account for less than half of the shortfall, and the remainder is unexplained. D and trimming come from the DNA, and the V and J calls and clone size come from that table. This sample has more than 250,000 clones in its table, and roughly 87% of those were observed once. Jointly, the top ten make up about 6.1% of the sample.

Relative to germline, V is missing 1 base and J is missing 4 bases, with 2 bases of the junction outside any gene match. From a lookup of the germline V gene, CDR1 and CDR2 are SNHLY and FYNNEI. Counted from cysteine to phenylalanine, this CDR3 has 15 amino acids. The read is trimmed to its CDR3 DNA, 45 bases read in frame from base 1. As concerns this clone: Its antigen is unknown. No base qualities exist here, and no much larger clone lies one base off it.

Source material: PBMCs or T cells enriched from blood (not recorded which). The chain uses TRBV2 and TRBJ2-1; TRBD2 aligns with 9 central bases. This clonotype was obtained from a woman aged 40 to 49 who had recovered from COVID-19. The CDR3 region: CASSEGSGGYNEQFF. The nucleotide sequence is given as TGTGCCAGCAGTGAAGGTAGCGGGGGTTACAATGAGCAGTTCTTC. This CDR3, with the reference TRBV2 and TRBJ2-1 proteins standing in past its ends, gives the full variable domain EPEVTQTPSHQVTQMGQEVILRCVPISNHLYFYWYRQILGQKVEFLVSFYNNEISEKSEIFDDQFSVERPDGSNFTLKIRSTKLEDSAMYFCASSEGSGGYNEQFFGPGTRLTVL.